These 30 T cell receptor beta chains originate from one sample sequenced in a study of cytomegalovirus exposure and HLA in healthy donors. In the PCR, 60 Vbeta and 13 Jbeta primers were used. Sequencing was performed with immunoSEQ multiplex PCR; in TCRdb, only in-frame clones are kept and a portion is missing. The ten most abundant clones cover approximately 1.9% of a sample with some 140,000 clones. Sequenced sample: PBMCs. These receptors were obtained from an older woman in good health and CMV-seronegative.

The rearrangement joins TRBV5-8 to TRBJ1-6; D possibly corresponds to TRBD1 (6 bases). Trimming took 6 bases from V and 6 from J, leaving 16 bases between them. Germline V CDR1 and CDR2: SGHTS, YDEGEE. The CDR3 spans 15 residues. The CDR3 region has the DNA TGTGCCAGCATCCCGGAGGGGGAGGGTAATTCACCCCTCCACTTT. Translation gives CASIPEGEGNSPLHF. The variable domain in full, completed from reference TRBV5-8 and TRBJ1-6, reads EAGVTQSPTHLIKTRGQQATLRCSPISGHTSVYWYQQALGLGLQFLLWYDEGEERNRGNFPPRFSGRQFPNYSSELNVNALELEDSALYLCASIPEGEGNSPLHFGNGTRLTVT.

This chain uses TRBV6-5 with TRBJ1-2; D call uncertain. CDR3 length: 12 amino acids. The germline CDR1 and CDR2 sequences are MNHEY and SVGAGI. The germline V and J ends were trimmed by 5 bases and 4 bases, with 8 bases remaining between them. CDR3 sequence (DNA): TGTGCCAGCAGTGACACCCTCTATGGCTACACCTTC. This codes for CASSDTLYGYTF.

This chain links TRBV5-1 with TRBJ1-1; 8 bases map to TRBD1. The germline gives CDR1 SGHRS, CDR2 YFSETQ. Unmatched junction bases numbered 6, after V lost 4 bases and J lost 10 bases. CDR3 size: 12 residues. This chain's CDR3 is CASSPRTGLAFF. CDR3 sequence (DNA): TGCGCCAGCAGCCCGCGGACAGGGTTAGCTTTCTTT.

The V call is TRBV5-1, the J call TRBJ2-7; a possible D gene is TRBD2 (6 bases). CDR3 length equals 13 residues. Germline CDR1 SGHRS, CDR2 YFSETQ. V lost 4 bases to trimming and J lost 6 bases, with 14 bases between them. This CDR3 is CASSPGDSAEQYF. DNA for the CDR3: TGCGCCAGCAGCCCGGGAGACTCGGCCGAGCAGTACTTC.

The rearrangement uses TRBV7-8 and TRBJ2-3; maybe TRBD1 (6 bases). The V end was cut by 5 bases, the J end by 5 bases, with 11 bases between. The CDR3 is 13 amino acids. In germline, CDR1 is SGHVS, CDR2 FQNEAQ. The CDR3 region is CASSAQGQDTQYF. As DNA, the CDR3 is TGTGCCAGCAGCGCACAGGGTCAAGATACGCAGTATTTT.

The chain recombines TRBV13 with TRBJ2-1, with 9 bases lining up with TRBD2. Germline V gene lookup returns CDR1 PRHDT and CDR2 FYEKMQ (reference sequence). V gave up 7 bases and J gave up 11 bases; unmatched junction bases: 15. CDR3 length: 15 residues. The CDR3 DNA reads TGTGCCAGCACAAGACGGAGCGGGAGGCTTGAAAAGCAGTTCTTC. Protein sequence: CASTRRSGRLEKQFF.

The chain combines TRBV27 with TRBJ2-7; TRBD1 is a possible D gene (5 bases). This CDR3 contains 14 residues. CDR1 and CDR2 (germline): MNHEY, SMNVEV (reference sequence). V shed 5 bases and J shed 2 bases, with 13 bases lying between them. For the CDR3, the DNA is TGTGCCAGCAGTCCCCTGACAGAAACCTACGAGCAGTACTTC. Translation gives CASSPLTETYEQYF.

The chain uses TRBV2 and TRBJ2-2; the match to TRBD1 covers 7 bases. This CDR3 is built from 17 residues. J gave up 4 bases and V 7 bases, and 15 bases lay outside the gene matches. CDR1 and CDR2 from the germline V gene are SNHLY and FYNNEI. For the CDR3, the DNA is TGTGCCAGCACTTCTTCCGCCGGGACAGTGGGCACCGGGGAGCTGTTTTTT. Residues: CASTSSAGTVGTGELFF.

The genes are TRBV6-1 and TRBJ1-5, with a weak D call TRBD1 (5 bases). The CDR3 consists of 14 residues. Germline V gene lookup returns CDR1 MNHNS and CDR2 SASEGT. Trimming took off 6 bases at V and 5 bases at J, with 14 bases between the two ends. CDR3 in DNA: TGTGCCAGCAGCAGATCAGGGTGGGATCAGCCCCAGCATTTT. Its protein product is CASSRSGWDQPQHF.

The genes are TRBV29-1 and TRBJ2-1; 8 nucleotides line up with TRBD1. V shed 1 base and J 3 bases; nucleotides not matched to a gene: 5. The CDR3 totals 15 residues. CDR1 is SQVTM and CDR2 is ANQGSEA in the germline V gene. In DNA, the CDR3 is TGCAGCGTTGAAGGGACAGGGAAGTACTACAATGAGCAGTTCTTC. Protein product: CSVEGTGKYYNEQFF.

The chain links TRBV28 to TRBJ1-2; 8 bases map to TRBD1. This CDR3 is built from 16 residues. Germline-derived CDR1 and CDR2 are MDHEN and SYDVKM. Trimming at V came to 6 bases and at J to 4 bases, leaving 13 bases not matched to a gene. CDR3 sequence: CASSLPSGQGGYGYTF. CDR3 nucleotides: TGTGCCAGCAGCCTCCCATCTGGACAGGGAGGCTATGGCTACACCTTC.

The rearrangement joins TRBV2 to TRBJ1-1, with D unresolved. Trimming removed 7 bases at V and 0 bases at J, with 15 bases between. The CDR3 consists of 15 residues. Germline-derived CDR1 and CDR2 are SNHLY and FYNNEI. The CDR3 spells CASTLLAAMNTEAFF. In DNA form, the CDR3 reads TGTGCCAGCACCCTGCTGGCCGCCATGAACACTGAAGCTTTCTTT.

The chain links TRBV11-2 to TRBJ2-7; 10 bases are shared with TRBD2. Germline values: CDR1 SGHAT, CDR2 FQNNGV. CDR3 size: 16 residues. Trimming cost V 5 bases and J 6 bases; bases outside gene matches: 13. The CDR3 bases are TGTGCCAGCAGCCCGATAGGGGCTAGCGGGAGTCTCGAGCAGTACTTC. It specifies CASSPIGASGSLEQYF.

This chain uses TRBV7-8 with TRBJ1-1; D not certain. The ends were cut back, 8 bases at V and 1 base at J, with 8 bases in the middle. The germline V gene encodes CDR1 SGHVS and CDR2 FQNEAQ. The CDR3 is 12 residues long. CDR3 protein: CASLPGNTEAFF. The CDR3 bases are TGTGCCAGCCTCCCCGGGAACACTGAAGCTTTCTTT.

The chain combines TRBV2 with TRBJ2-3; 9 nucleotides line up with TRBD1. J gave up 4 bases and V 10 bases, and 6 bases lay outside the gene matches. The germline CDR1 and CDR2 sequences are SNHLY and FYNNEI. This CDR3 comprises 13 residues. CDR3 protein: CAIAGTGPDTQYF. For the CDR3, the DNA is TGTGCCATCGCCGGGACAGGGCCAGATACGCAGTATTTT.

The chain uses TRBV5-1 and TRBJ2-5; 11 bases map to TRBD2. Germline V lookup: CDR1 SGHRS, CDR2 YFSETQ. CDR3 length equals 14 residues. V was clipped by 4 bases and J by 3 bases; unmatched bases: 2. The CDR3 loop is CASSVGLAEETQYF. Written as DNA, the CDR3 is TGCGCCAGCAGCGTGGGACTAGCGGAAGAGACCCAGTACTTC. Supplemented by reference TRBV5-1 and TRBJ2-5, the full variable domain reads KAGVTQTPRYLIKTRGQQVTLSCSPISGHRSVSWYQQTPGQGLQFLFEYFSETQRNKGNFPGRFSGRQFSNSRSEMNVSTLELGDSALYLCASSVGLAEETQYFGPGTRLLVL.

The J gene is TRBJ2-7, the V gene TRBV19; a possible D gene is TRBD2 (7 bases). The CDR3 sequence is 15 residues long. Trimming shortened V by 2 bases and J by 7 bases, and 18 bases separated the two germline ends. The germline V gene encodes CDR1 LNHDA and CDR2 SQIVND (reference sequence). The CDR3 sequence is CASSIKGGASREQYF. The CDR3, as DNA: TGTGCCAGTAGTATAAAAGGGGGGGCCAGCCGGGAGCAGTACTTC.

The V call is TRBV29-1, the J call TRBJ2-1; 9 nucleotides agree with TRBD1. The V gene's germline CDR1 is SQVTM and CDR2 ANQGSEA. V shed 7 bases, J shed 6 bases, and the junction held 10 bases outside the gene matches. The CDR3 spans 14 residues. CDR3 sequence reads: CSGHTGGIFNEQFF. The CDR3 DNA follows: TGCAGCGGTCACACAGGGGGCATCTTCAATGAGCAGTTCTTC.

The chain joins TRBV9 to TRBJ2-7; D gene unclear. Per the germline V gene, CDR1 is SGDLS and CDR2 is YYNGEE. Trimming pared 3 bases from V and 2 bases from J, leaving 15 bases between. This CDR3 is built from 15 residues. CDR3 nucleotide sequence: TGTGCCAGCAGCGCCGACCCCAGCGCAACCTACGAGCAGTACTTC. The encoded protein is CASSADPSATYEQYF. The full variable domain, with the rest looked up from reference TRBV9 and TRBJ2-7, is DSGVTQTPKHLITATGQRVTLRCSPRSGDLSVYWYQQSLDQGLQFLIQYYNGEERAKGNILERFSAQQFPDLHSELNLSSLELGDSALYFCASSADPSATYEQYFGPGTRLTVT.

As to this clone: The junction does not match germline at one end; this may be a read error. V gene TRBV20-1 combines with J gene TRBJ1-2, with D possibly TRBD1 on 6 matching bases. The length of the CDR3 is 10 residues. Germline CDR1 DFQATT, CDR2 SNEGSKA (reference sequence). In DNA, the CDR3 is TGTGGACAGTGGTCGAATGGCTACACCTTC. As protein: CGQWSNGYTF.

The gene calls are TRBV13 and TRBJ1-2; 7 positions match TRBD1. Germline V gene data show CDR1 as PRHDT and CDR2 as FYEKMQ (reference sequence). The CDR3 has 14 residues. J lost 4 bases, V lost 8 bases, and 10 bases had no gene match. CDR3: CASRRGRGSYGYTF. CDR3 bases: TGTGCCAGCCGGAGGGGGCGCGGGTCCTATGGCTACACCTTC.

The chain links TRBV7-2 to TRBJ1-5; D gene ambiguous. CDR3 length: 13 amino acids. With 5 bases removed from V and 3 bases from J, the gap between germline ends came to 8 bases. Germline CDR1 and CDR2: SGHTA and FQGNSA. CDR3 DNA sequence: TGTGCCAGCAGCCTCGGAGTCAATCAGCCCCAGCATTTT. Amino acid sequence: CASSLGVNQPQHF.

CDR3 sequence reads: CASSLKGIGTDTQYF. In nucleotides, the CDR3 is TGTGCCAGCAGCTTGAAGGGGATTGGGACAGATACGCAGTATTTT. The V and J genes are TRBV5-4 and TRBJ2-3; D may be TRBD1 (5 bases). This CDR3 comprises 15 residues. Per the germline V gene, CDR1 is SGHNT and CDR2 is YYREEE (reference sequence). V was trimmed by 1 base and J by 3 bases, leaving 12 bases between them. The whole variable domain, filled in from reference TRBV5-4 and TRBJ2-3, reads ETGVTQSPTHLIKTRGQQVTLRCSSQSGHNTVSWYQQALGQGPQFIFQYYREEENGRGNFPPRFSGLQFPNYSSELNVNALELDDSALYLCASSLKGIGTDTQYFGPGTRLTVL.

The CDR3 DNA reads as TGTGCCAGCAGTTCCCGCCCGGGAGGGGGGGATACGCAGTATTTT. Amino acids: CASSSRPGGGDTQYF. The V gene is TRBV28, the J gene TRBJ2-3, with 8 nucleotides matching TRBD2. CDR1 and CDR2 (germline): MDHEN, SYDVKM. This CDR3 comprises 15 residues. The J segment lost 6 bases and the V segment lost 4 bases, leaving 9 bases of the junction unmatched.

The chain is built from TRBV7-2 and TRBJ2-1, with TRBD2 matching over 9 bases. Germline loops: CDR1 SGHTA, CDR2 FQGNSA. The CDR3 is made up of 17 amino acids. V was pared by 1 base and J by 7 bases, with 11 bases of the junction left unmatched. CDR3 in amino acids: CASSLGPGTSRRNEQFF. CDR3 nucleotides: TGTGCCAGCAGCTTAGGTCCCGGGACTAGCCGTCGGAATGAGCAGTTCTTC.

J is TRBJ2-7 and V is TRBV28; 8 nucleotides agree with TRBD1. This CDR3 comprises 15 residues. Germline V gene data show CDR1 as MDHEN and CDR2 as SYDVKM. The trim removed 7 bases at V and 4 bases at J, leaving 12 bases unmatched. CDR3 protein: CASNTGGTGPYEQYF. The CDR3 DNA reads as TGTGCCAGCAATACAGGGGGAACGGGCCCATACGAGCAGTACTTC.

The chain uses TRBV5-1 and TRBJ2-5; 8 bases are a match to TRBD1. J lost 5 bases, V lost 5 bases, and 14 bases had no gene match. Germline V CDR1 and CDR2: SGHRS, YFSETQ. The CDR3 sequence is 16 residues long. The CDR3 loop is CASRRQGPGDGETQYF. The CDR3 coding sequence is TGCGCCAGCAGGAGACAGGGGCCTGGGGACGGTGAGACCCAGTACTTC.

This chain connects TRBV7-3 to TRBJ2-3, with D possibly being TRBD2 (5 bases). The CDR3 totals 13 residues. Germline lookup yields CDR1 SGHTA and CDR2 FQGTGA. V was trimmed by 4 bases and J by 9 bases, leaving 14 bases between them. The CDR3 is CASSSSEGGTQYF. CDR3 nucleotide sequence: TGTGCCAGCAGCTCCAGTGAAGGCGGGACGCAGTATTTT.

The chain employs TRBV2 and TRBJ2-5, with D hard to call. This CDR3 is built from 12 residues. CDR1 and CDR2 (germline): SNHLY, FYNNEI. V shed 7 bases and J shed 2 bases, with 8 bases lying between them. The CDR3, as DNA: TGTGCCAGCACATACCAGCAAGAGACCCAGTACTTC. This sequence encodes CASTYQQETQYF.

The chain has TRBV6-6 and TRBJ1-1; perhaps TRBD1 as D (5 bases). From germline, CDR1 is MNHNY and CDR2 SVGAGI (reference sequence). V was shortened by 3 bases and J by 5 bases, with 19 bases between the two germline ends. The CDR3 consists of 16 residues. CDR3 nucleotide sequence: TGTGCCAGCAGTTATGGGGCAGGGAAGGGAAAAACTGAAGCTTTCTTT. Its translation: CASSYGAGKGKTEAFF.